The table lists the clone carrying this TCR beta chain with many counts. What it recognizes is unknown. TCRdb re-called the multiplex PCR reads with MiXCR, one entry per CDR3 protein. Among 160,000 or so distinct CDR3 sequences listed, approximately 33% were seen once. This sample was included in a study of breast tumors, draining lymph nodes, adjacent tissues. Broader study findings: Tumor TCR diversity was below lymph nodes but above nontumor tissue. Tumor and nontumor repertoires were significantly more similar in luminal-like than in basal-like breast cancer.

The CDR3 runs 15 residues. The germline gives CDR1 DFQATT, CDR2 SNEGSKA (reference sequence). The V and J ends lost 0 bases and 6 bases, in that order; junction bases with no gene match: 7. Breast cancer patients provided tissue from their axillary draining lymph nodes. This clonotype was sampled from a female donor with breast cancer. Some clones in this sample may be carry-over from other donors' samples. The gene calls are TRBV20-1 and TRBJ2-3; 9 positions agree with TRBD2. The specimen sequenced was axillary lymph node tissue. CDR3 nucleotides: TGCAGTGCTAGAGACCCAGCGGGGGGCCGGGATACGCAGTATTTT. It encodes CSARDPAGGRDTQYF.